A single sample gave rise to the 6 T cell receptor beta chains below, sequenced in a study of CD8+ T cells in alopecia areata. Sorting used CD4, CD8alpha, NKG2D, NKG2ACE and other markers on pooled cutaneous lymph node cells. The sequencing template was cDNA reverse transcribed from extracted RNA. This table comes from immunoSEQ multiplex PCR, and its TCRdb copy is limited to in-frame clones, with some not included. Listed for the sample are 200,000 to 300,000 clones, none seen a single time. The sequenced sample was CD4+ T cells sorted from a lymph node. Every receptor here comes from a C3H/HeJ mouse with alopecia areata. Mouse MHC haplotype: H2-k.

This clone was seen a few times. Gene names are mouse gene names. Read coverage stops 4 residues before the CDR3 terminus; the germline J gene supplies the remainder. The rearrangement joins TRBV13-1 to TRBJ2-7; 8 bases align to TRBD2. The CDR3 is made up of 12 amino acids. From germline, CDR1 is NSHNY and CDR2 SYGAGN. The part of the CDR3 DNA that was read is TGTGCCAGCAAGGGACTGGAATAT. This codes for CASKGLEY. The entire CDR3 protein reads CASKGLEYEQYF.

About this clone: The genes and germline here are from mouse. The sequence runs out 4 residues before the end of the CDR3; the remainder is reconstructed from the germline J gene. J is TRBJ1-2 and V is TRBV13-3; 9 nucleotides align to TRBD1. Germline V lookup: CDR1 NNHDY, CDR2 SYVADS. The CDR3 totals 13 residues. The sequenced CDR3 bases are TGTGCCAGCAGTGATTACAGGGGGCCC. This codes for CASSDYRGP. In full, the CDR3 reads CASSDYRGPDYTF.

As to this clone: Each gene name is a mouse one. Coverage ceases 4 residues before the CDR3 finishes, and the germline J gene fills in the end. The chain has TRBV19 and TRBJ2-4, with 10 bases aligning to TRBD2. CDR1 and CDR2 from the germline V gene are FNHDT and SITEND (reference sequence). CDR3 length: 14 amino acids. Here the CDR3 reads CASSRTGGENTLYF. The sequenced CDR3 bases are TGTGCCAGCAGCAGGACTGGGGGAGAAAAC.

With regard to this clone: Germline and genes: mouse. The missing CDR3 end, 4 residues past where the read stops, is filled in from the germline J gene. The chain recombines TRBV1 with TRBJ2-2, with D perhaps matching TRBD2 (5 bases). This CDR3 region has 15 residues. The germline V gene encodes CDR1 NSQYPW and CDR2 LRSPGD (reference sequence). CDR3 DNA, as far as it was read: TGCACCTGCAGTGCAGATAAACTGGTGGTGGGG. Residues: CTCSADKLVVG. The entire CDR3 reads CTCSADKLVVGQLYF. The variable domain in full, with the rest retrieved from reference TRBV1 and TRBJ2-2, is VTLLEQNPRWRLVPRGQAVNLRCILKNSQYPWMSWYQQDLQKQLQWLFTLRSPGDKEVKSLPGADYLATRVTDTELRLQVANMSQGRTLYCTCSADKLVVGQLYFGEGSKLTVL.

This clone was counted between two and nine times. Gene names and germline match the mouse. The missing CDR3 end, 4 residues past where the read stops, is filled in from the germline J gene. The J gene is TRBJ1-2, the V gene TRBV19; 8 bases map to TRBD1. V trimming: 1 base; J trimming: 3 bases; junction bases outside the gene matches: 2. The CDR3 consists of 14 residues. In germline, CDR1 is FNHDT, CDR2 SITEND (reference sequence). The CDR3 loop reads CASSIQGADSDYTF. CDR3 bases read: TGTGCCAGCAGTATACAGGGGGCGGACTCC.

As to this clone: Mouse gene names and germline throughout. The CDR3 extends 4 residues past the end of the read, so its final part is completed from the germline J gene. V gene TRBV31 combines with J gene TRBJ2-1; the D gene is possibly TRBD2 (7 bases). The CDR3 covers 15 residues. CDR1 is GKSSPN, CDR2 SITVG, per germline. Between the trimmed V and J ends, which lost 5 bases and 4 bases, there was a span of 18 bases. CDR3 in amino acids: CAWGGGGGRYAEQFF. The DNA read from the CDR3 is TGTGCCTGGGGAGGAGGCGGGGGGCGATATGCT. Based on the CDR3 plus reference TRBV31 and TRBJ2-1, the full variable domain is AQTIHQWPVAEIKAVGSPLSLGCTIKGKSSPNLYWYWQATGGTLQQLFYSITVGQVESVVQLNLSASRPKDDQFILSTEKLLLSHSGFYLCAWGGGGGRYAEQFFGPGTRLTVL.